Below, 11 T cell receptor beta chains from the same sample are listed, as sequenced in a study of shared clonotypes between healthy human individuals. The protocol was immunoSEQ multiplex PCR, while the TCRdb copy is restricted to in-frame clones and leaves out a portion. The sample holds roughly 1,500,000 clones; around 98% are singletons and the top ten take roughly 0.45%. The sequencing input was naive CD4+ T cells sorted from blood. Subset denoted: CD45RA+ positively selected. Receptor source: a man aged 25 to 40 in good health.

The chain recombines TRBV28 with TRBJ1-5, with TRBD1 matching 7 bases. This CDR3 is built from 15 residues. The germline gives CDR1 MDHEN, CDR2 SYDVKM. The J segment lost 0 bases and the V segment lost 7 bases, leaving 6 bases of the junction unmatched. As DNA, the CDR3 is TGTGCCAGCAACAGGGGCACCTATAGCAATCAGCCCCAGCATTTT. This translates into CASNRGTYSNQPQHF.

This chain links TRBV28 with TRBJ1-2; D gene ambiguous. Germline values: CDR1 MDHEN, CDR2 SYDVKM. V shed 5 bases and J shed 4 bases, with 14 bases lying between them. The CDR3 loop spans 14 amino acids. For the CDR3, the DNA is TGTGCCAGCAGTCAGGCAGGCCCGGGCTATGGCTACACCTTC. This gives the protein CASSQAGPGYGYTF.

The chain's CDR3 is CASSLTPAGAGTDTQYF. The CDR3 coding sequence is TGCGCCAGCAGCTTGACACCGGCGGGGGCTGGCACAGATACGCAGTATTTT. The chain carries TRBV5-1 and TRBJ2-3, with D tentatively TRBD2 (7 bases). This CDR3 contains 17 residues. The germline CDR1 and CDR2 sequences are SGHRS and YFSETQ. V was shortened by 1 base and J by 1 base, with 16 bases between the two germline ends.

V usage is TRBV19 and J usage is TRBJ2-1; 7 bases agree with TRBD1. The ends lost 6 bases at V and 8 bases at J; junction bases unmatched: 10. This CDR3 contains 14 residues. Germline CDR1 and CDR2: LNHDA and SQIVND (reference sequence). The CDR3 DNA is TGTGCCAGTAGCGATAGGACAGGTGGGGATGAGCAGTTCTTC. Protein product: CASSDRTGGDEQFF.

The J gene is TRBJ2-3, the V gene TRBV10-2; 9 nucleotides agree with TRBD2. The CDR3 extends over 15 amino acids. Trimming at V came to 4 bases and at J to 4 bases, leaving 6 bases not matched to a gene. Germline CDR1 and CDR2: WSHSY and SAAADI. CDR3 protein: CASSGVAGVPDTQYF. CDR3 in DNA: TGCGCCAGCAGTGGTGTAGCGGGGGTACCAGATACGCAGTATTTT.

The chain joins TRBV28 to TRBJ1-2; tentatively, D is TRBD1 (6 bases). V gave up 4 bases and J gave up 7 bases, with 16 bases separating them. This CDR3 region has 14 residues. Germline V gene sequence: CDR1 MDHEN, CDR2 SYDVKM. The CDR3 region has the DNA TGTGCCAGCAGTTCGCCCGGACAGTCCGGTGGCTACACCTTC. Translation gives CASSSPGQSGGYTF.

V is TRBV14 and J is TRBJ2-5, with D maybe TRBD2 (5 bases). V was shortened by 0 bases and J by 1 base, with 18 bases between the two germline ends. The CDR3 length is 18 residues. CDR1 SGHDN and CDR2 FVKESK come from the germline V gene. The CDR3 loop is CASSQERLAPFGQETQYF. The CDR3 DNA reads as TGTGCCAGCAGCCAAGAACGTCTAGCCCCGTTCGGCCAAGAGACCCAGTACTTC. The complete variable domain, with remaining parts taken from reference TRBV14 and TRBJ2-5, reads EAGVTQFPSHSVIEKGQTVTLRCDPISGHDNLYWYRRVMGKEIKFLLHFVKESKQDESGMPNNRFLAERTGGTYSTLKVQPAELEDSGVYFCASSQERLAPFGQETQYFGPGTRLLVL.

Notes on this clone: Different DNA sequences within this sample yield the same CDR3. The gene calls are TRBV29-1 and TRBJ1-2; D unresolved. Germline V gene sequence: CDR1 SQVTM, CDR2 ANQGSEA. CDR3 length: 11 residues. V shed 2 bases and J shed 2 bases, with 3 bases lying between them. DNA of the CDR3: TGCAGCGTTGAACAGAACTATGGCTACACCTTC. Its protein is CSVEQNYGYTF.

The V and J genes are TRBV10-3 and TRBJ2-5, with a weak D call TRBD2 (7 bases). The CDR3 runs to 13 residues. Germline V gives CDR1 ENHRY, CDR2 SYGVKD. The V and J ends lost 8 bases and 2 bases respectively, with 12 bases between them. As DNA, the CDR3 is TGTGCCATCCGGGAGGACAGTCAAGAGACCCAGTACTTC. It codes for CAIREDSQETQYF.

The CDR3 DNA reads as TGTGCCAGTAGTATAGATGGGGCGGGAGACAATGAGCAGTTCTTC. This gives the protein CASSIDGAGDNEQFF. The rearrangement uses TRBV19 and TRBJ2-1, with 7 positions matching TRBD2. The CDR3 runs 15 residues. Trimming at V came to 0 bases and at J to 5 bases, leaving 4 bases not matched to a gene. Germline CDR1 and CDR2: LNHDA and SQIVND (reference sequence).

The J gene is TRBJ2-1, the V gene TRBV9, with 7 bases lining up with TRBD2. Trimming at V came to 0 bases and at J to 6 bases, leaving 6 bases not matched to a gene. The V gene's germline CDR1 is SGDLS and CDR2 YYNGEE. The CDR3 is 15 amino acids. CDR3 nucleotide sequence: TGTGCCAGCAGCGTAGTGAGCGGGATGATCAATGAGCAGTTCTTC. Translated, it gives CASSVVSGMINEQFF.